This T cell receptor (beta chain) was sequenced during a study of response to subunit inactivated influenza vaccine. Concerning this clonotype itself: Just one base apart from a much larger clone, this may be a read error.

The germline V gene encodes CDR1 SNHLY and CDR2 FYNNEI. The CDR3 extends over 19 amino acids. Each CDR3 protein is one row after TCRdb ran MiXCR on the RT-PCR reads. The table has about 180,000 distinct CDR3 sequences, about a tenth seen once. The rearrangement links TRBV2 to TRBJ2-3; 10 nucleotides match TRBD2. The source material was non-naive T cells sorted from PBMCs, sampled on the day of vaccination. The sequence was collected from a man aged 50-60 years who received an inactivated influenza vaccine. The CDR3 region has the DNA TGTACCAGCAGTTTTTTTCCTAGCGGGAGACGGGATCGCACAGATACGCAGTATTTT. It yields the protein CTSSFFPSGRRDRTDTQYF.